This T cell receptor beta chain stems from a study of CD8 T cells in ankylosing spondylitis. Study observations and caveats: For ankylosing spondylitis blood, a TCR beta motif of fewer than 10 highly homologous variants appeared characteristic. Earlier authors reported some of these motif variants in reactive arthritis synovial fluid and blood. Reports say disease-linked clones showed up significantly more in matched ankylosing spondylitis synovial fluid. Those disease-linked clones were CD8+; they were also relatively rare in peripheral blood.

This clonotype appeared a few times. The antigen is not known. Preparation of TCR beta libraries was done by quantitative 5'-RACE with molecular barcodes. TCRdb re-called the 5' RACE reads through MiXCR, storing one row per CDR3 protein. The repertoire holds almost 400,000 distinct CDR3 sequences, with around 24% as singletons. There are 16 residues in the CDR3. Germline V gene lookup returns CDR1 MRHNA and CDR2 SNTAGT. J lost 8 bases, V lost 1 base, and 7 bases had no gene match. The material sequenced was blood, either unsorted or a sorted T cell fraction (not recorded which). This TCR derives from a male donor with ankylosing spondylitis. The rearrangement uses TRBV6-4 and TRBJ2-1; 11 positions agree with TRBD2. The CDR3, as DNA: TGTGCCAGCAGTGACTTAGCGGGAGGGCCGGTCGATGAGCAGTTCTTC. Translated: CASSDLAGGPVDEQFF.